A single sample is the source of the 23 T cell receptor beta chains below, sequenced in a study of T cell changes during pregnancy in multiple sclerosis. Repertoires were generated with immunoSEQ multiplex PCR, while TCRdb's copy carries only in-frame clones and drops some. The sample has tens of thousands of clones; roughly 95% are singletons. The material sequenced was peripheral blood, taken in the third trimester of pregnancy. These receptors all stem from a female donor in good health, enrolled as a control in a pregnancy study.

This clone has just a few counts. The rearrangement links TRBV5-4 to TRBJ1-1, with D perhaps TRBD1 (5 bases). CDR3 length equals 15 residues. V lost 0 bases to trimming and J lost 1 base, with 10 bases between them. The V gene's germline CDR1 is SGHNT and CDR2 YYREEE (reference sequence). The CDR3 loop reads CASSLVGGRNTEAFF. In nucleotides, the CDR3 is TGTGCCAGCAGCTTGGTCGGGGGAAGGAACACTGAAGCTTTCTTT.

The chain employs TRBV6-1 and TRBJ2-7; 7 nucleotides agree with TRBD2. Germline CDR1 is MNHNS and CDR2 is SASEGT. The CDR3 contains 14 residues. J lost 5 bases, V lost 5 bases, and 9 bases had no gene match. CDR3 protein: CASSLAGVEDEQYF. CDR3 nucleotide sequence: TGTGCCAGCAGTTTGGCGGGAGTGGAGGACGAGCAGTACTTC.

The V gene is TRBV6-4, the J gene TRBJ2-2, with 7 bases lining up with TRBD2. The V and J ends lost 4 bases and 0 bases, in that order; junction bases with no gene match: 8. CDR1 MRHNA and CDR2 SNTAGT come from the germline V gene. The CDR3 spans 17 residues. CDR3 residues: CASSGRTLAPNTGELFF. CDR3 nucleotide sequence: TGTGCCAGCAGTGGTCGTACACTAGCGCCGAACACCGGGGAGCTGTTTTTT.

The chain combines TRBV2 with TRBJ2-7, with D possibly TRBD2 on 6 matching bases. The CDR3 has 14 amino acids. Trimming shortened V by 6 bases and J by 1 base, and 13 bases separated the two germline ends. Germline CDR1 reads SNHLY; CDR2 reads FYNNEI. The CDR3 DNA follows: TGTGCCAGCAGGGGACGGGGAGGATCCTACGAGCAGTACTTC. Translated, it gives CASRGRGGSYEQYF.

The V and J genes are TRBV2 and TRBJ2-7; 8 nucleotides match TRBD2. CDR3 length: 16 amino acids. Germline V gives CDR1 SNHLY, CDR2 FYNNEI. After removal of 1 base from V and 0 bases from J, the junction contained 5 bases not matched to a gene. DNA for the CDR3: TGTGCCAGCAGTGAAGGGTATAGCGGGGCCTCCTACGAGCAGTACTTC. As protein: CASSEGYSGASYEQYF.

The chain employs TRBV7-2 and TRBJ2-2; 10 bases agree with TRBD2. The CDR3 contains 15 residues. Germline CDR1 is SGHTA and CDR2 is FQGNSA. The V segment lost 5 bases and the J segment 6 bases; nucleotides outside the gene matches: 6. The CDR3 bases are TGTGCCAGCAGCCCCTTAGCGGGAGGCCCCGGGGAGCTGTTTTTT. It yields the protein CASSPLAGGPGELFF.

CDR3 sequence: CSATRGTEAFF. CDR3 bases: TGCAGTGCCACTAGGGGGACTGAAGCTTTCTTT. V is TRBV20-1 and J is TRBJ1-1; TRBD1 is a possible D gene (6 bases). The CDR3 length is 11 residues. Germline V lookup: CDR1 DFQATT, CDR2 SNEGSKA (reference sequence). V gave up 6 bases and J gave up 5 bases, with 10 bases separating them.

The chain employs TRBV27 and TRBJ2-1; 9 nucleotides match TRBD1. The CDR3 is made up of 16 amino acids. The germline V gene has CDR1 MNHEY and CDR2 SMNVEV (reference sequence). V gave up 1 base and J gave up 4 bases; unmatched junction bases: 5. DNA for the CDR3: TGTGCCAGCAGTTTATTGGGACAGGGAGTATACAATGAGCAGTTCTTC. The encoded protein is CASSLLGQGVYNEQFF.

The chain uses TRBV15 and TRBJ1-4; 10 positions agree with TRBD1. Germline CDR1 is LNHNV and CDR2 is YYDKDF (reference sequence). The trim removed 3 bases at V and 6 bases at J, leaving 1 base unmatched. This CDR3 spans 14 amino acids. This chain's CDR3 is CATSRDRGDEKLFF. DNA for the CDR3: TGTGCCACCAGCAGGGACAGGGGGGATGAAAAACTGTTTTTT.

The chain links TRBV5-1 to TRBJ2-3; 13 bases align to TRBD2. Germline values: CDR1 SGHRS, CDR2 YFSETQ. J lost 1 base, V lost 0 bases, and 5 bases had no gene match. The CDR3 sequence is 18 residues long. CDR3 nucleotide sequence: TGCGCCAGCAGCTTGGGGACTAGCGGGAGATGGGGCACAGATACGCAGTATTTT. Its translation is CASSLGTSGRWGTDTQYF.

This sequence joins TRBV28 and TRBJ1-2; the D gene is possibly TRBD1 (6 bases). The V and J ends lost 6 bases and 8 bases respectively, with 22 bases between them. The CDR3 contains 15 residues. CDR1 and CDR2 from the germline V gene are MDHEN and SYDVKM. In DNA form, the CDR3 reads TGTGCCAGCAGCAAGACGAGCCAGGGGAGATACGGCTACACCTTC. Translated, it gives CASSKTSQGRYGYTF.

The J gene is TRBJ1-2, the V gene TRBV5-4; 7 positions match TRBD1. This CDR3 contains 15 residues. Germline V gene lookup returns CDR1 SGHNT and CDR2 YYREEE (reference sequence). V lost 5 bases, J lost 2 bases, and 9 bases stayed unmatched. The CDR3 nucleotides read TGTGCCAGCAGTCCTGCGGCACAGGGGAACTATGGCTACACCTTC. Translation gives CASSPAAQGNYGYTF.

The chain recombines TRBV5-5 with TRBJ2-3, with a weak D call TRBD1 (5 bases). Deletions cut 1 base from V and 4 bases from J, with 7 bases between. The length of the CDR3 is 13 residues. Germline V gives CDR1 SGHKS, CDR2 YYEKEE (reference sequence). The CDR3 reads CASSLQGADTQYF. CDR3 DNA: TGTGCCAGCAGCTTGCAGGGTGCAGATACGCAGTATTTT.

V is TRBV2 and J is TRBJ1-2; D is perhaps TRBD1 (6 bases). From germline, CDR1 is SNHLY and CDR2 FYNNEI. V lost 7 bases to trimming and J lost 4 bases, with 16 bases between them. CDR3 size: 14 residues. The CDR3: CASTETGPSYGYTF. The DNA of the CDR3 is TGTGCCAGCACCGAGACAGGCCCCTCCTATGGCTACACCTTC.

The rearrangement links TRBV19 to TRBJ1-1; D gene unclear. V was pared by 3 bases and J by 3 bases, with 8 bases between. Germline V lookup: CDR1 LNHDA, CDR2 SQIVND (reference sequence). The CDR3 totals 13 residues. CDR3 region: CASSIARDTEAFF. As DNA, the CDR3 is TGTGCCAGTAGTATCGCGAGGGACACTGAAGCTTTCTTT.

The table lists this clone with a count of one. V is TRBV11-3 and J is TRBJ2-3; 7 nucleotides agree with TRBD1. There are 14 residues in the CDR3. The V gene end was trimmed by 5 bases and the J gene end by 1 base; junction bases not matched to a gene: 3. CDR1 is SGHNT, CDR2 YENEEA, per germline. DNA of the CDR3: TGTGCCAGCAGCCATACAGGGGGCACAGATACGCAGTATTTT. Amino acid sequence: CASSHTGGTDTQYF.

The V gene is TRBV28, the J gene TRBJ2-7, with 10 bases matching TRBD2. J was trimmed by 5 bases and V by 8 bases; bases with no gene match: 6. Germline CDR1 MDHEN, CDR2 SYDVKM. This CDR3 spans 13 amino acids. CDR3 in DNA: TGTGCCAGCGTGGCTAGCGGGAGTGACGAGCAGTACTTC. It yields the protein CASVASGSDEQYF.

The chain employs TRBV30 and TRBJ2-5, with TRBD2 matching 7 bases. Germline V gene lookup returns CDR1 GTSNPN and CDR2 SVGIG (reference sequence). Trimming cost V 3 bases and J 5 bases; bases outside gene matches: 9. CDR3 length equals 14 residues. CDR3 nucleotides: TGTGCCTGGAGCCCTCTGGGAGGGGAGGAGACCCAGTACTTC. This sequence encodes CAWSPLGGEETQYF.

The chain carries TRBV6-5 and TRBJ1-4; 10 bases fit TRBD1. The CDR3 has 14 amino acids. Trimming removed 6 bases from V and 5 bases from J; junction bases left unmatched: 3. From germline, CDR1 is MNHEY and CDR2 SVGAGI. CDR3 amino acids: CASSRTGGNEKLFF. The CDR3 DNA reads TGTGCCAGCAGCAGGACAGGGGGAAATGAAAAACTGTTTTTT.

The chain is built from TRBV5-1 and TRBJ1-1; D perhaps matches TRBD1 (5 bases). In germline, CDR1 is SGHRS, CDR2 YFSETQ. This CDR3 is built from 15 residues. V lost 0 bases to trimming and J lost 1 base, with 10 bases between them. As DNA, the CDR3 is TGCGCCAGCAGCTTGGCCGTCAGGGCGAACACTGAAGCTTTCTTT. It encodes CASSLAVRANTEAFF.

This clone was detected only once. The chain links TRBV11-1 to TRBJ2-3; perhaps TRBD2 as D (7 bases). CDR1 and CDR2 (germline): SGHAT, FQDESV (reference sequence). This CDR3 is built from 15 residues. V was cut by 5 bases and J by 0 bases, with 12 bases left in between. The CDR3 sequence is CASSKGGTSTDTQYF. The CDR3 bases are TGTGCCAGCAGCAAGGGGGGGACTAGCACAGATACGCAGTATTTT.

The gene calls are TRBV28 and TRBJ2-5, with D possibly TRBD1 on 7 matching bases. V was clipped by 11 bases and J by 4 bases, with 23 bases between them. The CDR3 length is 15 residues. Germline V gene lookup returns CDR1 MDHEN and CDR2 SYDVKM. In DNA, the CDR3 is TGTGCCGTTTCCCGGACAGGAGGGGCTTCAGAGACCCAGTACTTC. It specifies CAVSRTGGASETQYF.

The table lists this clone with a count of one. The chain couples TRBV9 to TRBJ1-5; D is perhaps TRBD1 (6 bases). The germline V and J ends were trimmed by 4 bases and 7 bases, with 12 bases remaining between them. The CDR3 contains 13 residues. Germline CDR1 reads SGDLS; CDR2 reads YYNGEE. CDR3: CASSLGGGQPQHF. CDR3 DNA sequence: TGTGCCAGCAGCCTAGGGGGGGGCCAGCCCCAGCATTTT. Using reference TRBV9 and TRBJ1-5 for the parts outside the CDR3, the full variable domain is DSGVTQTPKHLITATGQRVTLRCSPRSGDLSVYWYQQSLDQGLQFLIQYYNGEERAKGNILERFSAQQFPDLHSELNLSSLELGDSALYFCASSLGGGQPQHFGDGTRLSIL.